The source of this T cell receptor beta chain is a study of blood T cell repertoires in COVID-19. Overall study: The United States, Italy and Spain supplied acute and convalescent COVID-19 samples. T cells, B-cell-depleted T cells, or PBMCs provided the cDNA or gDNA that served as material.

In the study's own analysis: From reference gene primer amplification, estimates of nucleated cell counts were derived. Clones were sequenced by immunoSEQ multiplex PCR, and TCRdb holds only the in-frame ones, with some missing. The D gene and trimming were derived from the DNA, and the V and J assignments and clone size from that table. The profile shows about 150,000 clones, 80% to 90% of them singletons. Germline V gene sequence: CDR1 SGHTA, CDR2 FQGTGA. V was pared by 6 bases and J by 4 bases, with 4 bases of the junction left unmatched. The CDR3 is made up of 13 amino acids. The TCR was taken from an older woman with COVID-19, enrolled during active disease. The V call is TRBV7-3, the J call TRBJ1-1, with 8 bases lining up with TRBD1. The sequencing input was peripheral blood. The CDR3 loop reads CASSAGGFTEAFF. The DNA for the CDR3 is TGTGCCAGCAGTGCAGGGGGCTTCACTGAAGCTTTCTTT.